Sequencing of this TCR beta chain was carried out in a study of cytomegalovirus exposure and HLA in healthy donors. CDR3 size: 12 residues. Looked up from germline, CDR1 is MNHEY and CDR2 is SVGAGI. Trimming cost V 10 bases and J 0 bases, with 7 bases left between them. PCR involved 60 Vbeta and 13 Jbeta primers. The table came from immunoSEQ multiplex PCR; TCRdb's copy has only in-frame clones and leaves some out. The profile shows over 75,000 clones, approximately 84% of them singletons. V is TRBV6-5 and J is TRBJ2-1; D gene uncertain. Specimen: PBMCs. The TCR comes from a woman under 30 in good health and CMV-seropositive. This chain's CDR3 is CATMSSYNEQFF. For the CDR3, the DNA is TGTGCCACCATGAGCTCCTACAATGAGCAGTTCTTC.